This T cell receptor (beta chain) was sequenced for a study of blood T cell repertoires in COVID-19. Study-level background: COVID-19 samples collected from the United States, Italy and Spain covered acute and convalescent phases. Nucleic acid was either cDNA or gDNA, and it came from T cells, B-cell-depleted T cells, or PBMCs.

Methods used by the authors: Nucleated cell counts were estimated from reference gene primer amplification. The data were produced by immunoSEQ multiplex PCR, yet TCRdb's version contains in-frame clones alone and is incomplete. V, J and clone size derive from that table, while D and trimming were established from the DNA sequence. The table has approximately 59,000 clones, about four fifths seen once; the top ten hold 3.5%. This CDR3 spans 16 amino acids. CDR1 and CDR2 from the germline V gene are SGHTA and FQGNSA. V was clipped by 6 bases and J by 0 bases, with 14 bases between them. V is TRBV7-2 and J is TRBJ1-4; D unclear. Sequenced material: peripheral blood. The receptor was isolated from a woman aged 80 or older with acute or convalescent COVID-19. CDR3 bases: TGTGCCAGCAGTTACAGATCTGGTGCAACTAATGAAAAACTGTTTTTT. Amino acid sequence: CASSYRSGATNEKLFF.